Listed here are 21 T cell receptor beta chains from one sample, sequenced in a study of response to subunit inactivated influenza vaccine. TCRdb used MiXCR to reprocess the RT-PCR reads, holding one entry per CDR3 protein. The data contain just under 550,000 distinct CDR3 sequences, around 25% of them singletons. The same specimen was also included in a second study, on T cells expressing NK-cell markers. From that study: TCR beta cDNA was made by 5'RACE template switching with UMIs.

The material was CD4+ T cells sorted from PBMCs, obtained about 12 days after vaccination. All receptors derive from a man aged 50-60 years who received an inactivated influenza vaccine.

This clonotype was recorded a few times. V is TRBV3-1 and J is TRBJ2-1, with 9 bases lining up with TRBD1. Trimming removed 4 bases from V and 4 bases from J; junction bases left unmatched: 5. The germline CDR1 and CDR2 sequences are LGHDT and YNNKEL (reference sequence). The CDR3 extends over 15 amino acids. Here the CDR3 reads CASSPSTGGYNEQFF. The DNA for the CDR3 is TGTGCCAGCAGCCCCTCGACAGGGGGTTACAATGAGCAGTTCTTC.

This clonotype was seen many times. The V call is TRBV20-1, the J call TRBJ2-7, with TRBD2 matching over 9 bases. Germline loops: CDR1 DFQATT, CDR2 SNEGSKA (reference sequence). CDR3 size: 13 residues. Unmatched junction bases numbered 2, after V lost 3 bases and J lost 2 bases. The CDR3 DNA is TGCAGTGCTAGGGGCGGGAGGGCCTACGAGCAGTACTTC. It translates to CSARGGRAYEQYF.

The chain has TRBV6-4 and TRBJ2-3; 7 nucleotides align to TRBD1. Germline V gives CDR1 MRHNA, CDR2 SNTAGT. The CDR3 sequence is 13 residues long. V shed 4 bases and J 6 bases; nucleotides not matched to a gene: 4. The CDR3 loop reads CASSVYRGDTQYF. The CDR3 coding sequence is TGTGCCAGCAGTGTATACAGGGGCGATACGCAGTATTTT.

The chain combines TRBV24-1 with TRBJ2-1, with 7 bases matching TRBD2. The V gene end was trimmed by 2 bases and the J gene end by 5 bases; junction bases not matched to a gene: 8. The V gene's germline CDR1 is KGHDR and CDR2 SFDVKD. This CDR3 is 16 amino acids long. In DNA form, the CDR3 reads TGTGCCACCAGTGATTCCGGGGGGAGGCGGGACAATGAGCAGTTCTTC. Translated, it gives CATSDSGGRRDNEQFF.

The chain has TRBV6-5 and TRBJ1-3; maybe TRBD1 (6 bases). Trimming pared 3 bases from V and 0 bases from J, leaving 9 bases between. CDR1 is MNHEY and CDR2 is SVGAGI in the germline V gene. CDR3 length equals 15 residues. Written as DNA, the CDR3 is TGTGCCAGCAGTTATGAGGGGGGCTCTGGAAACACCATATATTTT. This codes for CASSYEGGSGNTIYF.

This clonotype appeared a few times. V gene TRBV7-2 combines with J gene TRBJ1-5, with 10 bases fitting TRBD1. The junction had 6 bases not matched to a gene; V was cut back by 5 bases and J by 5 bases. This CDR3 is built from 15 residues. Germline V gives CDR1 SGHTA, CDR2 FQGNSA. CDR3 region: CASSRKTGGDQPQHF. CDR3 sequence (DNA): TGTGCCAGCAGCCGTAAGACAGGGGGCGATCAGCCCCAGCATTTT.

The rearrangement uses TRBV5-1 and TRBJ1-1, with TRBD1 identical over 8 bases. This CDR3 has 15 residues. The V gene's germline CDR1 is SGHRS and CDR2 YFSETQ. J lost 2 bases, V lost 4 bases, and 7 bases had no gene match. The chain's CDR3 is CASSILTGANTEAFF. Written as DNA, the CDR3 is TGCGCCAGCAGCATACTGACAGGGGCAAACACTGAAGCTTTCTTT.

The genes are TRBV20-1 and TRBJ2-7, with 9 nucleotides matching TRBD1. V lost 0 bases, J lost 1 base, and 4 bases stayed unmatched. CDR1 is DFQATT, CDR2 SNEGSKA, per germline (reference sequence). The CDR3 has 15 residues. In DNA form, the CDR3 reads TGCAGTGCTAGAGATCCGGGACAGGGATCCTACGAGCAGTACTTC. Its translation: CSARDPGQGSYEQYF.

CDR3 nucleotide sequence: TGTGCCATCAGTGAGTCTGACAGGGAAGAGACCCAGTACTTC. This translates into CAISESDREETQYF. The rearrangement links TRBV10-3 to TRBJ2-5; TRBD1 aligns across 7 bases. Trimming at V came to 0 bases and at J to 3 bases, leaving 1 base not matched to a gene. The CDR3 spans 14 residues. CDR1 is ENHRY and CDR2 is SYGVKD in the germline V gene.

This clonotype was seen many times. J is TRBJ2-2 and V is TRBV2; D not resolved. The V end lost 8 bases, the J end lost 5 bases, and 3 bases lay between the germline ends. Germline assignment: CDR1 SNHLY and CDR2 FYNNEI. This CDR3 region has 10 residues. The CDR3, as DNA: TGTGCCAGCGGGACCGGGGAGCTGTTTTTT. Protein sequence: CASGTGELFF. The whole variable domain, remainder taken from reference TRBV2 and TRBJ2-2, is EPEVTQTPSHQVTQMGQEVILRCVPISNHLYFYWYRQILGQKVEFLVSFYNNEISEKSEIFDDQFSVERPDGSNFTLKIRSTKLEDSAMYFCASGTGELFFGEGSRLTVL.

The chain couples TRBV3-1 to TRBJ2-1, with D perhaps given as TRBD1 or TRBD2 (5 bases each). Trimming left V 1 base short and J 8 bases short, with 12 bases between. From germline, CDR1 is LGHDT and CDR2 YNNKEL (reference sequence). The CDR3 has 14 amino acids. The CDR3 DNA is TGTGCCAGCAGCCAAGTCCGGGGCAGCTATGAGCAGTTCTTC. The encoded protein is CASSQVRGSYEQFF.

The chain recombines TRBV5-6 with TRBJ2-1; maybe TRBD1 (5 bases). The germline V and J ends were trimmed by 4 bases and 8 bases, with 7 bases remaining between them. Germline lookup yields CDR1 SGHDT and CDR2 YYEEEE. This CDR3 is built from 11 residues. The CDR3 DNA sequence: TGTGCCAGCAGCATCAGGGATGAGCAGTTCTTC. This encodes CASSIRDEQFF.

The V call is TRBV12-3 or TRBV12-4, the J call TRBJ1-1; D is uncertain. The V end lost 8 bases, the J end lost 5 bases, and 12 bases lay between the germline ends. This CDR3 is 12 amino acids long. The DNA for the CDR3 is TGTGCCAGCGCAATAGGAACTACTGAAGCTTTCTTT. Protein sequence: CASAIGTTEAFF.

The sample holds a few counts of this clonotype. The rearrangement joins TRBV20-1 to TRBJ2-1; maybe TRBD2 (6 bases). Germline values: CDR1 DFQATT, CDR2 SNEGSKA (reference sequence). The CDR3 is made up of 13 amino acids. V lost 0 bases and J lost 7, with 10 bases in between. Here the CDR3 DNA reads TGCAGTGCTAGAGACCTACTAGCAAATGAGCAGTTCTTC. Protein: CSARDLLANEQFF.

The rearrangement links TRBV6-5 to TRBJ1-2; a possible D gene is TRBD1 (5 bases). The CDR3 runs to 17 residues. The V and J ends lost 2 bases and 4 bases respectively, with 20 bases between them. The germline gives CDR1 MNHEY, CDR2 SVGAGI. The CDR3 DNA sequence: TGTGCCAGCAGTTACCGAAAGACAGTCTCCGCCTTCTATGGCTACACCTTC. It specifies CASSYRKTVSAFYGYTF.

This clonotype was observed a few times. V is TRBV30 and J is TRBJ1-5; D is unresolved. The CDR3 is 13 residues long. CDR1 and CDR2 (germline): GTSNPN, SVGIG (reference sequence). Trimming took off 0 bases at V and 6 bases at J, with 9 bases between the two ends. CDR3 sequence: CAWSVHSGQPQHF. DNA for the CDR3: TGTGCCTGGAGTGTACATTCCGGTCAGCCCCAGCATTTT.

This clonotype was observed a few times. This chain uses TRBV3-1 with TRBJ2-5; D possibly corresponds to TRBD1 (6 bases). V dropped 4 bases and J dropped 0 bases, with 12 bases sitting between them. The CDR3 length is 15 residues. Germline V lookup: CDR1 LGHDT, CDR2 YNNKEL (reference sequence). The CDR3 reads CASSPGDTHQETQYF. The CDR3 DNA is TGTGCCAGCAGCCCAGGGGACACCCACCAAGAGACCCAGTACTTC.

This clonotype was counted many times. The V gene is TRBV7-9, the J gene TRBJ1-1; 7 nucleotides line up with TRBD1. Germline V gives CDR1 SEHNR, CDR2 FQNEAQ (reference sequence). V dropped 6 bases and J dropped 7; count of bases not matched to a gene: 2. The CDR3 is 11 residues long. For the CDR3, the DNA is TGTGCCAGCAGTGGGACAGTTGAAGCTTTCTTT. This encodes CASSGTVEAFF.

The chain joins TRBV4-3 to TRBJ2-7, with 7 bases lining up with TRBD2. Germline V gene sequence: CDR1 LGHNA, CDR2 YSLEER. The CDR3 is 16 amino acids. V lost 0 bases, J lost 2 bases, and 7 bases stayed unmatched. CDR3 loop: CASSQDRGGVPYEQYF. DNA of the CDR3: TGCGCCAGCAGCCAAGATAGGGGAGGGGTTCCCTACGAGCAGTACTTC.

V usage is TRBV12-3 or TRBV12-4 and J usage is TRBJ1-1, with 9 bases identical to TRBD1. The CDR3 contains 13 residues. After removal of 6 bases from V and 3 bases from J, the junction contained 2 bases not matched to a gene. CDR3 DNA sequence: TGTGCCAGCAGAAGGACAGGGGACACTGAAGCTTTCTTT. Translation: CASRRTGDTEAFF.

For the CDR3, the DNA is TGTGCCTGGAGCCTCGGGACTCTAAAACTGTTTTTT. Translating gives CAWSLGTLKLFF. The chain joins TRBV30 to TRBJ1-4; a possible D gene is TRBD1 (5 bases). V gave up 3 bases and J gave up 10 bases, with 12 bases separating them. From germline, CDR1 is GTSNPN and CDR2 SVGIG (reference sequence). The CDR3 covers 12 residues.